The rows below give T cell receptor beta chains drawn from one sample of a study of T cell responses to AZD1222 COVID-19 vaccine. TCRdb keeps only in-frame clones here, not all; method: immunoSEQ multiplex PCR. The table shows more than 120,000 clones, with around 91% occurring only once. This sample comprised peripheral blood, obtained 28 days after the second AZD1222 dose. The receptors were gathered from an adult who received the AZD1222 COVID-19 vaccine. The CDR3 runs from the conserved cysteine through the conserved F or W. The order of the fields is D gene, J gene, V gene, clone size, CDR3 protein, CDR3 DNA. D genes are given only for firm matches. Not all rows give a size; the values are once, few, many and, for expanded clones, a class.

D: .
J: TRBJ1-1
V: TRBV27
size: .
CDR3: CASSGIWNTEAFF
DNA: TGTGCCAGCAGTGGGATCTGGAACACTGAAGCTTTCTTT

D: .
J: TRBJ1-4
V: TRBV7-2
size: .
CDR3: CASSLVVGPNEKLFF
DNA: TGTGCCAGCAGCTTAGTCGTAGGACCTAATGAAAAACTGTTTTTT

D: TRBD1
J: TRBJ1-5
V: TRBV24-1
size: .
CDR3: CATSEAGGSNQPQHF
DNA: TGTGCCACCAGTGAGGCAGGGGGTAGCAATCAGCCCCAGCATTTT

D: .
J: TRBJ1-1
V: TRBV29-1
size: .
CDR3: CSVGATGIGRGGEAFF
DNA: TGCAGCGTGGGGGCTACAGGGATTGGTCGGGGAGGTGAAGCTTTCTTT

D: .
J: TRBJ2-3
V: TRBV14
size: .
CDR3: CASSQGRDQGVRTDTQYF
DNA: TGTGCCAGCAGCCAAGGGCGGGATCAGGGGGTGAGAACAGATACGCAGTATTTT

D: .
J: TRBJ1-2
V: TRBV29-1
size: .
CDR3: CSVEDVQVTGYTF
DNA: TGCAGCGTTGAAGACGTACAGGTCACTGGCTACACCTTC

D: .
J: TRBJ2-1
V: TRBV19
size: once
CDR3: CASSLAVNEQFF
DNA: TGTGCCAGTAGTTTAGCGGTGAATGAGCAGTTCTTC

D: .
J: TRBJ2-1
V: TRBV12-3/TRBV12-4
size: .
CDR3: CASTTGSQNEQFF
DNA: TGTGCCAGCACCACCGGGTCCCAGAATGAGCAGTTCTTC

D: .
J: TRBJ1-2
V: TRBV10-1
size: .
CDR3: CASSESGPPYGYTF
DNA: TGCGCCAGCAGTGAGTCGGGTCCCCCCTATGGCTACACCTTC

D: .
J: TRBJ1-1
V: TRBV4-1
size: .
CDR3: CASSQGHEAFF
DNA: TGCGCCAGCAGCCAAGGGCATGAAGCTTTCTTT

D: .
J: TRBJ1-2
V: TRBV6-4
size: .
CDR3: CASSDSQGGGYTF
DNA: TGTGCCAGCAGTGACTCCCAGGGTGGGGGCTACACCTTC

D: TRBD1
J: TRBJ1-5
V: TRBV12-3/TRBV12-4
size: .
CDR3: CASSGTGNQPQHF
DNA: TGTGCCAGCAGCGGGACAGGGAATCAGCCCCAGCATTTT

D: .
J: TRBJ1-5
V: TRBV4-2
size: .
CDR3: CASSQEGHNSNQPQHF
DNA: TGTGCCAGCAGCCAAGAAGGACATAATAGCAATCAGCCCCAGCATTTT

D: .
J: TRBJ2-2
V: TRBV11-3
size: .
CDR3: CASSLSSDLELFF
DNA: TGTGCCAGCAGCTTATCTAGCGATTTGGAGCTGTTTTTT

D: .
J: TRBJ2-2
V: TRBV11-2
size: .
CDR3: CASRFQGGGELFF
DNA: TGTGCCAGCAGATTTCAGGGGGGCGGGGAGCTGTTTTTT

D: TRBD1
J: TRBJ1-2
V: TRBV5-6
size: .
CDR3: CASSLAVQGAGGYTF
DNA: TGTGCCAGCAGCTTGGCGGTTCAGGGGGCAGGTGGCTACACCTTC

D: .
J: TRBJ1-5
V: TRBV2
size: few
CDR3: CASSVDSLNQPQHF
DNA: TGTGCCAGCAGCGTGGACAGCCTTAATCAGCCCCAGCATTTT

D: .
J: TRBJ1-3
V: TRBV5-1
size: .
CDR3: CASSLRDSTSRIYF
DNA: TGCGCCAGCAGCTTACGGGACTCTACCAGCAGAATATATTTT

D: TRBD1
J: TRBJ2-2
V: TRBV11-3
size: .
CDR3: CASSFRDSANTGELFF
DNA: TGTGCCAGCAGCTTCCGGGACAGCGCGAACACCGGGGAGCTGTTTTTT

D: .
J: TRBJ2-5
V: TRBV5-1
size: .
CDR3: CASSLEGPQETQYF
DNA: TGCGCCAGCAGCTTGGAGGGACCCCAAGAGACCCAGTACTTC

D: .
J: TRBJ1-5
V: TRBV4-1
size: .
CDR3: CASSQVMTEAGQPQHF
DNA: TGCGCCAGCAGCCAAGTAATGACGGAGGCCGGGCAGCCCCAGCATTTT

D: TRBD1
J: TRBJ1-2
V: TRBV11-2
size: .
CDR3: CASSSGGYYGYTF
DNA: TGTGCCAGCAGCTCAGGGGGATACTATGGCTACACCTTC

D: TRBD2
J: TRBJ2-1
V: TRBV9
size: .
CDR3: CASSARQRGSYNEQFF
DNA: TGTGCCAGCAGCGCACGACAGCGGGGGTCCTACAATGAGCAGTTCTTC

D: TRBD2
J: TRBJ2-3
V: TRBV5-8
size: .
CDR3: CASSPGLAGTDTQYF
DNA: TGTGCCAGCAGCCCGGGACTAGCGGGCACAGATACGCAGTATTTT

D: .
J: TRBJ1-2
V: TRBV6-1
size: .
CDR3: CASSEIRTMSGYTF
DNA: TGTGCCAGCAGTGAAATACGAACAATGAGCGGCTACACCTTC

D: .
J: TRBJ1-5
V: TRBV10-1
size: once
CDR3: CASKIIAGNQPQHF
DNA: TGCGCCAGCAAGATTATTGCAGGGAATCAGCCCCAGCATTTT

D: TRBD1
J: TRBJ1-1
V: TRBV29-1
size: .
CDR3: CSFVGTAANTEAFF
DNA: TGCAGCTTCGTTGGGACAGCTGCGAACACTGAAGCTTTCTTT

D: .
J: TRBJ2-2
V: TRBV29-1
size: .
CDR3: CSVGEGANTGELFF
DNA: TGCAGCGTGGGGGAAGGAGCGAACACCGGGGAGCTGTTTTTT

D: .
J: TRBJ1-1
V: TRBV19
size: .
CDR3: CASRPVGGADTEAFF
DNA: TGTGCCAGTAGACCAGTGGGGGGCGCGGACACTGAAGCTTTCTTT

D: .
J: TRBJ2-7
V: TRBV5-1
size: .
CDR3: CASSLGGFYEQYF
DNA: TGCGCCAGCAGCTTGGGGGGGTTCTACGAGCAGTACTTC

D: .
J: TRBJ1-5
V: TRBV2
size: .
CDR3: CASSEERGDQPQHF
DNA: TGTGCCAGCAGTGAGGAGAGAGGGGATCAGCCCCAGCATTTT

D: .
J: TRBJ1-1
V: TRBV28
size: .
CDR3: CASSDSLSEAFF
DNA: TGTGCCAGCAGCGACAGTTTGTCTGAAGCTTTCTTT

D: TRBD2
J: TRBJ2-1
V: TRBV7-9
size: few
CDR3: CASSHSGGTHNEQFF
DNA: TGTGCCAGCAGCCATAGCGGGGGGACGCACAATGAGCAGTTCTTC

D: .
J: TRBJ1-3
V: TRBV29-1
size: .
CDR3: CSARGSGNTIYF
DNA: TGCAGCGCCCGGGGCTCTGGAAACACCATATATTTT

D: .
J: TRBJ1-3
V: TRBV2
size: .
CDR3: CASSVGSRGGNTIYF
DNA: TGTGCCAGCAGTGTTGGTTCCAGAGGTGGAAACACCATATATTTT